This T cell receptor (beta chain) was documented in a study of blood T cell repertoires in COVID-19. Study overall: T cells, B-cell-depleted T cells, or PBMCs supplied cDNA or gDNA.

Authors' analysis steps: Reference gene primer amplification gave nucleated cell count estimates. Assay: immunoSEQ multiplex PCR; the TCRdb copy retains only in-frame clones and omits some. Clone size and V and J calls were adopted from that table, with D and trimming inferred from the DNA. The table records approximately 300,000 clones, about 86% of them present only once. The Seattle site enrolled patients during active infection and followed them longitudinally. There are 14 residues in the CDR3. The sequence came from a person between 70 and 80 years old with COVID-19, enrolled during active disease. The sample was peripheral blood. V gene TRBV21-1 combines with J gene TRBJ1-1; the table's D call of TRBD1 was not tested on the DNA. TRBV21-1 is flagged as a pseudogene. In nucleotides, the CDR3 is TGTGCCAGCAGCATAGGGGGCGTGGACACTGAAGCTTTCTTT. Its protein product is CASSIGGVDTEAFF.